This T cell receptor (beta chain) was sequenced during a study of blood T cells in healthy people across ages. This clonotype has a handful of counts. Its target is unknown. The authors ran a second PCR of roughly 6 to 12 cycles using a sample-barcoded 5' primer and a J-beta primer mix. In TCRdb, the 5' RACE reads were re-called with MiXCR into one record per CDR3 protein. The sample records over 1.5 million distinct CDR3 sequences, roughly 49% being singletons. Study results and limitations: Both naive CD4+ cell counts and diversity were greater in long-lived donors than in aged donors. Diversity estimates drawn from one million T cells were deemed underestimates.

Sequencing was performed on blood. This receptor was identified in a woman between 40 and 55 years old in good health.

The CDR3 protein is CASSIPVGYGYTF. DNA for the CDR3: TGCGCCAGCAGCATACCAGTAGGTTATGGCTACACCTTC. V and J are TRBV4-1 and TRBJ1-2; the D is unclear. V was pared by 5 bases and J by 5 bases, with 12 bases between. The germline gives CDR1 MGHRA, CDR2 YSYEKL. The CDR3 is 13 amino acids.